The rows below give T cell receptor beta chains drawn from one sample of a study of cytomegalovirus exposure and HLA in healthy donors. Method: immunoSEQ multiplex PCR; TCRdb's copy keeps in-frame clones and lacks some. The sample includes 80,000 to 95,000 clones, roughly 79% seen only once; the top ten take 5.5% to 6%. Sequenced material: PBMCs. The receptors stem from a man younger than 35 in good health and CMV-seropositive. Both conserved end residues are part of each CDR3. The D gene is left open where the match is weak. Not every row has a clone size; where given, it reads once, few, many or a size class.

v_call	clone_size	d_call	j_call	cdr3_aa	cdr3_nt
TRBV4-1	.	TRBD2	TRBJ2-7	CASSQVPAASGLYEQYF	TGCGCCAGCAGCCAAGTACCCGCGGCTAGCGGGCTTTACGAGCAGTACTTC
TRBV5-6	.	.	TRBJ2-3	CASSFLSFRHRTDTQYF	TGTGCCAGCAGCTTCCTATCCTTCCGACACCGCACAGATACGCAGTATTTT
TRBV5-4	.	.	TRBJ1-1	CASSAAQMNTEAFF	TGTGCCAGCAGCGCGGCGCAGATGAACACTGAAGCTTTCTTT
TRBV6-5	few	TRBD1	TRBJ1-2	CASSLTGNYGYTF	TGTGCCAGCAGCCTGACAGGGAACTATGGCTACACCTTC
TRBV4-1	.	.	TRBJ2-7	CASSPPRTTEQYF	TGCGCCAGCAGCCCACCAAGGACTACCGAGCAGTACTTC
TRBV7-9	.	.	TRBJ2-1	CASSPSPGGEQFF	TGTGCCAGCAGCCCCTCCCCCGGGGGTGAGCAGTTCTTC
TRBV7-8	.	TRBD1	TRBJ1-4	CASSLGRTGLNEKLFF	TGTGCCAGCAGCTTGGGCAGGACAGGCCTTAATGAAAAACTGTTTTTT
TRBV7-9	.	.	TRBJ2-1	CASSRKYNEQFF	TGTGCCAGCAGCCGTAAATACAATGAGCAGTTCTTC
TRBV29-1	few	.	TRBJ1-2	CSVRTDYGYTF	TGCAGCGTTAGAACTGATTATGGCTACACCTTC
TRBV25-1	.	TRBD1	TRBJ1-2	CASRSAPGQSEGGGYTF	TGTGCCAGCAGGTCAGCACCAGGACAGTCCGAAGGGGGCGGCTACACCTTC
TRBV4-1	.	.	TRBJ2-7	CASSQVANSFYEQYF	TGCGCCAGCAGCCAAGTAGCCAATTCCTTCTACGAGCAGTACTTC
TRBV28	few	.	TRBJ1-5	CASSRGRGLRNQPQHF	TGTGCCAGCAGTCGCGGACGGGGTCTGAGGAATCAGCCCCAGCATTTT
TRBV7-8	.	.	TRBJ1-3	CASSLSGAQGNTIYF	TGTGCCAGCAGCTTGTCAGGGGCCCAGGGAAACACCATATATTTT
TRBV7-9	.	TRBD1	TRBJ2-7	CASSLVGTGYEQYF	TGTGCCAGCAGCTTAGTAGGGACAGGGTATGAGCAGTACTTC
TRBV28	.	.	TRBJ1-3	CASSPPGVPIYF	TGTGCCAGCAGTCCCCCCGGAGTCCCCATATATTTT
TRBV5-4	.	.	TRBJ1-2	CASSLGLTGGYTF	TGTGCCAGCAGCTTGGGACTAACCGGTGGCTACACCTTC
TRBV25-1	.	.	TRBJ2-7	CASSGGSLLSYEQYF	TGTGCCAGCTCGGGTGGGAGCCTTCTATCCTACGAGCAGTACTTC
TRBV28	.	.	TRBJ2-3	CASTLVGLGDTQYF	TGTGCCAGCACATTGGTGGGGCTAGGAGATACGCAGTATTTT